This TCR beta chain was profiled in a study of PD-L1 blockade in urothelial cancer (dated by TCRdb to 2016 to 2017). Regarding the study in general: Therapy was started in the mid-2010s for all patients, and atezolizumab 1,200 mg was administered intravenously every 3 weeks. About nine tenths of the roughly 29 patients were identified as males with urothelial cancer of bladder origin, and a prior smoking history was reported by 18 of 29 patients. Patients had an ECOG performance status of 0 or 1 and had received between 0 and 3 prior chemotherapy regimens. Blood samples were analyzed 3 weeks after the start of treatment (second dose) and 6 weeks after the start of treatment. Blood samples yielded a median of approximately 150,000 T cells and tens of thousands of unique TCRs, with median clonality about 0.08. The study, an exploratory multi-omic analysis, examined somatic, immune and clinical correlates of response to PD-L1 blockade with atezolizumab in urothelial cancer. Pretreatment tumor samples, along with matched peripheral blood collected serially before and after atezolizumab treatment, underwent TCR sequencing. Durable clinical benefit was defined as progression-free survival longer than 6 months, and TCR features were also tested against progression-free and overall survival. Whole exome sequencing and RNA sequencing of pretreatment tumors were performed alongside TCR sequencing in the same patients. Roughly ten patients achieved durable clinical benefit and approximately 20 did not. Pretreatment blood TCR-seq was available for 27 to 30 patients, at least one posttreatment blood collection was obtained for roughly 25 patients, and tumor TCR-seq was available for roughly 25 patients. The study at large found these results: Because the sample size was small (n of about 29) and many exploratory analyses were performed, the results are intended to be hypothesis-generating. A pretreatment peripheral blood TCR clonality below the median was linked to improved progression-free and overall survival. At 3 weeks after the start of treatment, tumor-associated TCR clones in peripheral blood had expanded more in patients with durable benefit (n of about 20, p = 0.022).

Synthetic TCR analog templates were spiked into each PCR so that absolute template abundance could be estimated from read counts. Using the immunoSEQ assay, TCRbeta CDR3 regions were amplified from genomic DNA with bias-controlled V and J gene primers. Rearranged TCRbeta segments were sequenced at approximately 20X coverage. The original methods were these. Sequencing errors were corrected by clustering, and CDR3s were annotated against IMGT so that V, D and J genes could be assigned. Downstream analyses used only productive TCRbeta rearrangements, leaving out any out-of-frame or stop-codon sequences. Clonality was computed as one minus Shannon entropy normalized by the log of the number of unique productive sequences. Fisher's exact test with Benjamini-Hochberg correction, using a cutoff of adjusted p below 0.01, was how clones that differed between time points or between blood and tumor were identified. Not all clones reach the TCRdb copy of this immuneACCESS table, which keeps in-frame sequences only. Checked studies attribute under half of the gap to unresolved V genes and leave the rest unexplained. V and J calls and clone size are copied from that table; D and trimming were computed from the DNA. Counted in this sample were about 43,000 clones; approximately 90% of them appeared once. The top ten constitute 14% of the sample.

The cohort comprised around 30 patients with locally advanced or metastatic urothelial carcinoma treated at Memorial Sloan Kettering on a trial protocol. Peripheral blood mononuclear cells were collected pretreatment and during treatment, with between 1 and 8 total time points per patient. The Qiagen DNeasy Blood extraction kit was used to purify genomic DNA from total PBMCs and tumor samples. PBMCs were collected pretreatment and during treatment, and were isolated and stored as previously described. To note about this clone: The antigen it binds to is not known. No per-base quality is available; no much larger clone lies one base away.

V loses 4 bases of germline sequence and J loses 4 bases, and the interval between the two ends is 14 bases. Via the germline V gene (reference sequence), CDR1 is MNHEY and CDR2 SMNVEV. From the cysteine through the phenylalanine, the CDR3 covers 15 amino acids. The CDR3 DNA has 45 bases and is translated from base 1. The sequence links TRBV27 to TRBJ1-5, with TRBD1 perhaps the D gene, on 6 matching bases. The TCR comes from a woman between 55 and 75 years old with urothelial cancer. The sequenced sample was PBMCs, obtained around atezolizumab (anti-PD-L1) treatment. The sequenced DNA is TGTGCCAGCAGTTCCCAACAGGGAGCAAATCAGCCCCAGCATTTT. The translation is CASSSQQGANQPQHF.